These T cell receptor beta chains were read from a single sample in a study of T cell changes during pregnancy in multiple sclerosis. Generated by immunoSEQ multiplex PCR, the TCRdb table keeps only in-frame clones and is missing some. The profile shows approximately 50,000 clones, about 94% of them singletons. The source was CD4+ T cells from peripheral blood mononuclear cells, collected after pregnancy. The receptors were sampled from a female donor with multiple sclerosis, enrolled in a pregnancy study. Both conserved end residues are part of each CDR3. D genes are given only for firm matches. Rows give clone size only sometimes, using once, few, many, or a class for an expanded clone.

clone size	CDR3 length	V gene	D gene	J gene	CDR3 DNA	CDR3 protein
NA	17	TRBV5-4	NA	TRBJ2-1	TGTGCCAGCAGTAGATTCGGAGGTCTTAGCTCCTACAATGAGCAGTTCTTC	CASSRFGGLSSYNEQFF
NA	15	TRBV14	TRBD1	TRBJ1-1	TGTGCCAGCAGCCAAGTGACAGGGCGGCGCACTGAAGCTTTCTTT	CASSQVTGRRTEAFF
NA	13	TRBV19	TRBD1	TRBJ1-2	TGTGCCAGCAACGGACAGGGGAACTATGGCTACACCTTC	CASNGQGNYGYTF
NA	16	TRBV6-6	TRBD2	TRBJ2-1	TGTGCCAGCAGCCTCCCGCGGGTAGCGGGAAACAATGAGCAGTTCTTC	CASSLPRVAGNNEQFF
NA	13	TRBV19	NA	TRBJ2-3	TGTGCCAGTAGTATCAGGGGAGCAGATACGCAGTATTTT	CASSIRGADTQYF
NA	14	TRBV28	TRBD1	TRBJ1-1	TGTGCCAGCAGTTTGGACGCGCAGGGGGCTAAAGCTTTCTTT	CASSLDAQGAKAFF
NA	16	TRBV13	NA	TRBJ2-1	TGTGCCAGCAGCTTAGGCCACGGAGGCACCGGCAATGAGCAGTTCTTC	CASSLGHGGTGNEQFF
NA	15	TRBV4-2	NA	TRBJ1-5	TGTGCCAGCAGCCAAGAGGCCTACAGAGATCAGCCCCAGCATTTT	CASSQEAYRDQPQHF
NA	17	TRBV9	TRBD2	TRBJ2-1	TGTGCCAGCAGCACGGGGGGAATAGCTTACCTACAAAATGAGCAGTTCTTC	CASSTGGIAYLQNEQFF
NA	13	TRBV7-9	NA	TRBJ2-1	TGTGCCAGCAGCTTCCGCCGGGAAGGTGGACAGTTCTTC	CASSFRREGGQFF
NA	14	TRBV27	NA	TRBJ2-2	TGTGCCAGCAGTTTAGAGGGTGACGGCGGGGAGCTGTTTTTT	CASSLEGDGGELFF
NA	15	TRBV5-1	TRBD1	TRBJ1-5	TGCGCCAGCAGCTTGGGGGGACAGAGCAATCAGCCCCAGCATTTT	CASSLGGQSNQPQHF
NA	13	TRBV7-2	NA	TRBJ2-5	TGTGCCAGCAGCCGACAGGCCCAAGAGACCCAGTACTTC	CASSRQAQETQYF
NA	15	TRBV5-1	TRBD2	TRBJ2-5	TGCGCCAGCAGCCGCGGGACTAGCGGACAAGAGACCCAGTACTTC	CASSRGTSGQETQYF
NA	14	TRBV5-4	NA	TRBJ1-2	TGTGCCAGCAGAACCCCAGACAGGCTTTATGGCTACACCTTC	CASRTPDRLYGYTF
NA	14	TRBV19	TRBD2	TRBJ2-2	TGTGCCACCCAAAGCGGGGCGGGCACCGGGGAGCTGTTTTTT	CATQSGAGTGELFF
NA	20	TRBV14	TRBD2	TRBJ2-1	TGTGCCAGCAGCCAAGATGCGTGGACTAGCGGGAAGAGCTCCTACAATGAGCAGTTCTTC	CASSQDAWTSGKSSYNEQFF
NA	18	TRBV5-1	TRBD1	TRBJ2-7	TGCGCCAGCAGCTTGGGGGCCTCAGGGGGCCTAAGCTCCTACGAGCAGTACTTC	CASSLGASGGLSSYEQYF
NA	15	TRBV6-1	NA	TRBJ1-2	TGTGCCAGCAGTGAAGGATTGGGAGATTCCTATGGCTACACCTTC	CASSEGLGDSYGYTF
NA	14	TRBV18	NA	TRBJ1-1	TGTGCCAGCTCACTATCGACAGCCGACACTGAAGCTTTCTTT	CASSLSTADTEAFF
NA	14	TRBV4-2	NA	TRBJ1-1	TGTGCCAGCAGCCAAGATGGGCGGGGTACTGAAGCTTTCTTT	CASSQDGRGTEAFF
NA	14	TRBV2	NA	TRBJ1-1	TGTGCCAGCAGCCCCCGGACAGACGGTACTGAAGCTTTCTTT	CASSPRTDGTEAFF
NA	14	TRBV14	NA	TRBJ2-7	TGTGCCAGCAGCCAAGGCTGGACTGCCTTCGAGCAGTACTTC	CASSQGWTAFEQYF
once	15	TRBV11-2	NA	TRBJ2-6	TGTGCCAGCAGCTATATATGGGCAGGGGCCAACGTCCTGACTTTC	CASSYIWAGANVLTF
NA	15	TRBV19	TRBD1	TRBJ1-2	TGTGCCAGTAGTAGCCCGGGACAGCTCAACTATGGCTACACCTTC	CASSSPGQLNYGYTF
NA	15	TRBV7-2	NA	TRBJ1-3	TGTGCCAGCAGCAAGGACTGGGCCCGCGGAAACACCATATATTTT	CASSKDWARGNTIYF
NA	15	TRBV19	NA	TRBJ2-6	TGTGCCAGTAGAGCCCGGGGCTCTGGGGCCAACGTCCTGACTTTC	CASRARGSGANVLTF
NA	13	TRBV5-1	NA	TRBJ1-1	TGCGCCAGCAGCTTTACTACGAACACTGAAGCTTTCTTT	CASSFTTNTEAFF
NA	11	TRBV30	NA	TRBJ1-2	TGTGCCCAGAAGGGGGTTCAAAGCTACACCTTC	CAQKGVQSYTF
NA	13	TRBV7-9	TRBD1	TRBJ1-1	TGTGCCAGCAGCCCATGGGGGACAGAAGAAGCTTTCTTT	CASSPWGTEEAFF
NA	14	TRBV28	NA	TRBJ1-5	TGTGCCAGCAGTTTATCGGCACCCCGGGGGCCCCAGCATTTT	CASSLSAPRGPQHF
NA	17	TRBV14	NA	TRBJ2-3	TGTGCCAGCAGCCAAATTAGGGGGAGCGCTAGCACAGATACGCAGTATTTT	CASSQIRGSASTDTQYF
NA	15	TRBV5-1	TRBD1	TRBJ1-1	TGCGCCAGCAGCATGGACAGGGGTAGGGACACTGAAGCTTTCTTT	CASSMDRGRDTEAFF
NA	15	TRBV5-8	TRBD1	TRBJ2-1	TGTGCCAGCAGCTTGCGACAGGGGCTATACAATGAGCAGTTCTTC	CASSLRQGLYNEQFF
NA	16	TRBV18	NA	TRBJ1-3	TGTGCCAGCTCACCACCGATCACAGTTGGTGGAAACACCATATATTTT	CASSPPITVGGNTIYF
NA	16	TRBV9	TRBD2	TRBJ2-7	TGTGCCAGCAGCGTGTACGGACTAGCGGGAGTAGACGAGCAGTACTTC	CASSVYGLAGVDEQYF
NA	14	TRBV7-2	TRBD1	TRBJ1-2	TGTGCCAGCAGCTCAGTAACAGGGGGCGAGGGCTACACCTTC	CASSSVTGGEGYTF
NA	15	TRBV6-4	TRBD2	TRBJ2-7	TGTGCCAGCAGTGACTCATCAGCGGGGTCCTACGAGCAGTACTTC	CASSDSSAGSYEQYF
NA	12	TRBV29-1	NA	TRBJ1-2	TGCAGCACGGGGGAGGGATCGTATGGCTACACCTTC	CSTGEGSYGYTF
NA	14	TRBV5-1	NA	TRBJ2-3	TGCGCCAGCAGCTCGACAGGCGGTGCAGATACGCAGTATTTT	CASSSTGGADTQYF
NA	18	TRBV6-1	NA	TRBJ2-4	TGTGCCAGCAGTGAAGGGCAGGTGACCACCCTAGCCAAAAACATTCAGTACTTC	CASSEGQVTTLAKNIQYF